This entry concerns a single T cell receptor (beta chain). The antigen remains undetermined. The data originate from a study of T cell responses to AZD1222 COVID-19 vaccine. The CDR3 covers 13 residues. Looked up from germline, CDR1 is MNHEY and CDR2 is SVGAGI. Trimming removed 6 bases from V and 10 bases from J; junction bases left unmatched: 3. Clones were read by immunoSEQ multiplex PCR, and TCRdb kept only the in-frame ones, dropping some. The table has about 99,000 clones, around 86% seen once. Regarding the study as a whole: Nearly half of spike-specific TCRs reportedly target variant regions that are unmutated in the B.1.351 and B.1.1.7 variants. Recipients of AZD1222 seropositive at baseline numbered only 5 or 6. It should be noted that donors were predominantly white British and more often female, and clonal diversity was possibly underestimated.

The TCR sequence derives from an adult who received the MenACWY meningococcal vaccine as a control. The rearrangement uses TRBV6-5 and TRBJ1-6, with TRBD1 matching 10 bases. Sample: peripheral blood, taken 28 days after the second dose of the MenACWY control vaccine. CDR3 protein: CASSQGQGSPLHF. In DNA form, the CDR3 reads TGTGCCAGCAGCCAGGGACAGGGGTCACCCCTCCACTTT.